The sequence of this T cell receptor beta chain was determined in a study of shared clonotypes between healthy human individuals. Turning to the study itself: Donors had three CD4 naive, three CD4 memory, two CD8 naive and one CD8 memory plate apiece. Findings of the study overall: Rarefaction indicated that sorted-subset sequencing remained incomplete although depth was large.

As regards this clone: Antigen specificity is unknown.

Several immunoSEQ plates held equal portions of the genomic DNA taken from each subset. Generated by immunoSEQ multiplex PCR, the TCRdb table keeps only in-frame clones and is missing some. The repertoire has about 580,000 clones, 98% of them found once; the top ten carry 0.3%. CD45RO-negative, CCR7-selected cells formed the naive CD8 fraction, which excluded terminally differentiated effector memory CD45RA+ cells. Germline V gene data show CDR1 as SEHNR and CDR2 as FQNEAQ (reference sequence). This CDR3 is 18 amino acids long. V lost 5 bases, J lost 5 bases, and 12 bases stayed unmatched. The clonotype was recovered from a man aged 30 to 45 in good health. Sequences were obtained from naive CD8+ T cells sorted from blood. V gene TRBV7-9 combines with J gene TRBJ2-1; TRBD2 agrees at 13 bases. CDR3 region: CASSPQTPGTSGDNEQFF. The DNA for the CDR3 is TGTGCCAGCAGCCCACAGACCCCCGGGACTAGCGGGGACAATGAGCAGTTCTTC.